This T cell receptor (beta chain) was recorded in a study of T cell changes during pregnancy in multiple sclerosis. Repertoires were generated with immunoSEQ multiplex PCR, while TCRdb's copy carries only in-frame clones and drops some. Of more than 35,000 clones in the sample, 80% to 90% were seen once. Source: CD4+ T cells from peripheral blood mononuclear cells, taken before pregnancy. The source is a female donor with multiple sclerosis, enrolled in a pregnancy study.

The CDR3 here is CASSLNRGLYGYTF. The CDR3 nucleotides are TGTGCCAGCAGCCTGAACAGGGGGCTCTATGGCTACACCTTC. The V and J genes are TRBV5-5 and TRBJ1-2; TRBD1 matches 9 bases. V gave up 4 bases and J gave up 4 bases; unmatched junction bases: 5. The CDR3 has 14 residues. The germline V gene has CDR1 SGHKS and CDR2 YYEKEE (reference sequence).